Below are 28 T cell receptor beta chains sequenced from a single sample in a study of identifying expanded T cells in peripheral blood. Data came from immunoSEQ multiplex PCR; TCRdb stores just in-frame clones and leaves some out. This sample has roughly 78,000 clones, with about 90% found just once. The sample was blood. All receptors come from a person between 18 and 70 years old in good health.

This rearrangement joins TRBV5-1 to TRBJ2-2; D possibly corresponds to TRBD1 (5 bases). With 2 bases removed from V and 2 bases from J, the gap between germline ends came to 13 bases. CDR3 length: 16 amino acids. Germline CDR1 and CDR2: SGHRS and YFSETQ. The DNA of the CDR3 is TGCGCCAGCAGCTTAAGACGGACACAAAACACCGGGGAGCTGTTTTTT. Protein product: CASSLRRTQNTGELFF.

The chain combines TRBV14 with TRBJ2-2, with TRBD1 matching over 8 bases. The CDR3 has 15 residues. CDR1 and CDR2 from the germline V gene are SGHDN and FVKESK. Germline trimming cut 3 bases from V and 3 bases from J; bases unmatched to any gene: 3. CDR3 residues: CASSHRQGYTGELFF. CDR3 DNA sequence: TGTGCCAGCAGCCACCGACAGGGGTACACCGGGGAGCTGTTTTTT.

The gene calls are TRBV5-1 and TRBJ2-1; 12 positions agree with TRBD2. The CDR3 runs 18 residues. V was pared by 3 bases and J by 6 bases, with 13 bases of the junction left unmatched. Germline values: CDR1 SGHRS, CDR2 YFSETQ. The CDR3 here is CASSSGTSGRPGANEQFF. In DNA form, the CDR3 reads TGCGCCAGCAGCTCCGGGACTAGCGGGCGACCAGGGGCCAATGAGCAGTTCTTC.

The chain joins TRBV5-1 to TRBJ2-7; 8 bases align to TRBD1. With 0 bases clipped from V and 0 bases from J, the junction kept 2 bases outside the gene matches. Germline V gene lookup returns CDR1 SGHRS and CDR2 YFSETQ. This CDR3 region has 15 residues. CDR3: CASSLVGTGSYEQYF. CDR3 sequence (DNA): TGCGCCAGCAGCTTGGTAGGGACAGGCTCCTACGAGCAGTACTTC.

The J gene is TRBJ2-3, the V gene TRBV5-1, with D possibly being TRBD1 (6 bases). The CDR3 extends over 15 amino acids. Germline CDR1 reads SGHRS; CDR2 reads YFSETQ. V dropped 3 bases and J dropped 4 bases, with 15 bases sitting between them. As DNA, the CDR3 is TGCGCCAGCAGCTCCTCAGGGGCTCTTGCAGATACGCAGTATTTT. This sequence encodes CASSSSGALADTQYF.

The V call is TRBV6-4, the J call TRBJ2-2; 12 bases map to TRBD1. Germline CDR1 and CDR2: MRHNA and SNTAGT. V gave up 11 bases and J gave up 5 bases; unmatched junction bases: 3. The CDR3 sequence is 13 residues long. The CDR3 reads CASGQGATGELFF. The CDR3 DNA sequence: TGTGCCTCGGGACAGGGGGCAACCGGGGAGCTGTTTTTT.

V gene TRBV30 combines with J gene TRBJ1-5; D may be TRBD1 (6 bases). V lost 5 bases and J 1 base, leaving 9 bases between the germline ends. The CDR3 consists of 13 residues. CDR1 and CDR2 (germline): GTSNPN, SVGIG (reference sequence). CDR3 loop: CAWGQNSNQPQHF. CDR3 DNA: TGTGCCTGGGGACAGAACAGCAATCAGCCCCAGCATTTT.

The chain employs TRBV11-3 and TRBJ2-3; possibly TRBD2 for D (6 bases). This CDR3 is built from 13 residues. The ends were cut back, 1 base at V and 11 bases at J, with 13 bases in the middle. CDR1 and CDR2 from the germline V gene are SGHNT and YENEEA. The CDR3 DNA follows: TGTGCCAGCAGCTTAGTTATCGGGGGATTGCAGTATTTT. Its translation is CASSLVIGGLQYF.

The chain couples TRBV4-3 to TRBJ1-2; perhaps TRBD1 as D (6 bases). Germline CDR1 and CDR2: LGHNA and YSLEER. V shed 0 bases and J shed 4 bases, with 12 bases lying between them. This CDR3 has 15 residues. The CDR3 loop is CASSQDRAGAYGYTF. Here the CDR3 DNA reads TGCGCCAGCAGCCAAGATCGCGCAGGGGCCTATGGCTACACCTTC.

The genes are TRBV30 and TRBJ2-1, with 13 nucleotides matching TRBD2. V trimming: 6 bases; J trimming: 5 bases; junction bases outside the gene matches: 13. The CDR3 is 17 residues long. In germline, CDR1 is GTSNPN, CDR2 SVGIG (reference sequence). CDR3 in amino acids: CACTTSGGAIFHNEQFF. CDR3 coding DNA: TGTGCCTGTACCACTAGCGGGGGGGCTATATTTCACAATGAGCAGTTCTTC.

The chain has TRBV7-2 and TRBJ2-7; 8 nucleotides align to TRBD1. Unmatched junction bases numbered 2, after V lost 3 bases and J lost 1 base. Per germline, CDR1 SGHTA and CDR2 FQGNSA. This CDR3 has 14 amino acids. CDR3 DNA sequence: TGTGCCAGCAGCTTCGGGACAGGATCCTACGAGCAGTACTTC. It encodes CASSFGTGSYEQYF. Complete variable domain (other parts from reference TRBV7-2 and TRBJ2-7): GAGVSQSPSNKVTEKGKDVELRCDPISGHTALYWYRQSLGQGLEFLIYFQGNSAPDKSGLPSDRFSAERTGGSVSTLTIQRTQQEDSAVYLCASSFGTGSYEQYFGPGTRLTVT.

This clone is a singleton in its sample. The chain couples TRBV11-1 to TRBJ2-1; TRBD2 agrees at 9 bases. Trimming removed 1 base from V and 1 base from J; junction bases left unmatched: 5. Germline CDR1 and CDR2: SGHAT and FQDESV (reference sequence). The CDR3 is made up of 17 amino acids. CDR3 loop: CASSLVGSGRSYNEQFF. The CDR3 bases are TGTGCCAGCAGCTTAGTGGGCAGCGGGAGGTCCTACAATGAGCAGTTCTTC.

This rearrangement joins TRBV10-3 to TRBJ1-2; D remains ambiguous. The V gene's germline CDR1 is ENHRY and CDR2 SYGVKD. CDR3 length: 13 residues. V shed 8 bases and J shed 0 bases, with 10 bases lying between them. CDR3 sequence reads: CAIQHTPNYGYTF. CDR3 DNA: TGTGCCATCCAACATACTCCTAACTATGGCTACACCTTC.

DNA for the CDR3: TGTGCCTGGAGAGGCCCCGGACAGGGGGCTTGGAAAAACATTCAGTACTTC. It is translated as CAWRGPGQGAWKNIQYF. The genes are TRBV30 and TRBJ2-4; 11 bases line up with TRBD1. The germline V gene has CDR1 GTSNPN and CDR2 SVGIG (reference sequence). The CDR3 is made up of 17 amino acids. V gave up 3 bases and J gave up 4 bases; unmatched junction bases: 11.

In the case of this clone: The junction shows a germline mismatch at one end, possibly a read error. The rearrangement links TRBV7-7 to TRBJ2-1; 14 nucleotides match TRBD2. Germline V gene data show CDR1 as SSHAT and CDR2 as FNYEAQ (reference sequence). There are 18 residues in the CDR3. This chain's CDR3 is CASSQGLAGDPLYNEQFF. The CDR3 DNA reads TGTGCTAGCAGCCAGGGACTAGCGGGGGACCCCCTCTACAATGAGCAGTTCTTC.

This chain joins TRBV5-1 and TRBJ1-1; 7 bases fit TRBD1. The germline gives CDR1 SGHRS, CDR2 YFSETQ. Trimming removed 4 bases from V and 10 bases from J; junction bases left unmatched: 16. The length of the CDR3 is 15 residues. Here the CDR3 DNA reads TGCGCCAGCAGCGGGGAGACAGGGCGGGGTTTGGGAGCTTTCTTT. Residues: CASSGETGRGLGAFF. The complete variable domain, with remaining parts taken from reference TRBV5-1 and TRBJ1-1, reads KAGVTQTPRYLIKTRGQQVTLSCSPISGHRSVSWYQQTPGQGLQFLFEYFSETQRNKGNFPGRFSGRQFSNSRSEMNVSTLELGDSALYLCASSGETGRGLGAFFGQGTRLTVV.

The rearrangement uses TRBV7-3 and TRBJ2-7, with a weak D call TRBD1 (6 bases). Germline-derived CDR1 and CDR2 are SGHTA and FQGTGA. V was shortened by 1 base and J by 3 bases, with 10 bases between the two germline ends. The CDR3 has 14 residues. The chain's CDR3 is CASSLKGGNYEQYF. The CDR3 nucleotides are TGTGCCAGCAGCTTAAAAGGGGGAAACTACGAGCAGTACTTC.

This clone was observed once. The chain is built from TRBV7-2 and TRBJ2-7; 12 bases fit TRBD2. The germline V gene encodes CDR1 SGHTA and CDR2 FQGNSA. V was clipped by 2 bases and J by 2 bases; unmatched bases: 4. This CDR3 is built from 16 residues. The CDR3 sequence is CASSLLAGGHTYEQYF. CDR3 coding DNA: TGTGCCAGCAGCTTACTAGCGGGGGGGCACACCTACGAGCAGTACTTC.

This chain joins TRBV11-2 and TRBJ1-2; 10 nucleotides match TRBD1. With V trimmed by 4 bases and J by 5 bases, 4 bases remained unmatched. Per the germline V gene, CDR1 is SGHAT and CDR2 is FQNNGV. The CDR3 consists of 14 residues. The CDR3 spells CASSSMGQGYGYTF. The CDR3 region has the DNA TGTGCCAGCAGCTCCATGGGACAGGGGTATGGCTACACCTTC.

This clone was detected a few times. This chain joins TRBV4-3 and TRBJ2-2; the match to TRBD1 covers 8 bases. Germline V gene lookup returns CDR1 LGHNA and CDR2 YSLEER. V was clipped by 0 bases and J by 2 bases; unmatched bases: 11. The CDR3 has 19 amino acids. The CDR3 region has the DNA TGCGCCAGCAGCCAAGAAGGGGGTAACAGGGGGTATAACACCGGGGAGCTGTTTTTT. It encodes CASSQEGGNRGYNTGELFF.

The V call is TRBV29-1, the J call TRBJ1-1; 7 bases map to TRBD1. Germline trimming cut 5 bases from V and 1 base from J; bases unmatched to any gene: 4. Germline CDR1 and CDR2: SQVTM and ANQGSEA. The CDR3 totals 13 residues. CDR3 sequence: CSVLGTENTEAFF. The CDR3 nucleotides are TGCAGCGTTTTAGGGACAGAGAACACTGAAGCTTTCTTT. Together with reference TRBV29-1 and TRBJ1-1, the CDR3 gives the full variable domain: SAVISQKPSRDICQRGTSLTIQCQVDSQVTMMFWYRQQPGQSLTLIATANQGSEATYESGFVIDKFPISRPNLTFSTLTVSNMSPEDSSIYLCSVLGTENTEAFFGQGTRLTVV.

The genes are TRBV6-5 and TRBJ1-2; D possibly corresponds to TRBD1 (5 bases). Trimming took off 4 bases at V and 4 bases at J, with 7 bases between the two ends. This CDR3 is 12 amino acids long. Germline V gene data show CDR1 as MNHEY and CDR2 as SVGAGI. This chain's CDR3 is CASSWDGYGYTF. Here the CDR3 DNA reads TGTGCCAGCAGTTGGGACGGCTATGGCTACACCTTC.

The chain has TRBV27 and TRBJ1-6, with 8 bases matching TRBD1. V was clipped by 5 bases and J by 8 bases; unmatched bases: 11. Germline lookup yields CDR1 MNHEY and CDR2 SMNVEV (reference sequence). The CDR3 consists of 16 residues. As DNA, the CDR3 is TGTGCCAGCAGTCTCCGGACAGGGCGGGAGGATTCACCCCTCCACTTT. This codes for CASSLRTGREDSPLHF.

The chain carries TRBV4-1 and TRBJ1-3; D ambiguous. The length of the CDR3 is 12 residues. V was trimmed by 6 bases and J by 4 bases, leaving 7 bases between them. Germline V gene lookup returns CDR1 MGHRA and CDR2 YSYEKL. The CDR3 here is CASSLNGNTIYF. In DNA form, the CDR3 reads TGCGCCAGCAGTCTAAACGGAAACACCATATATTTT.

The rearrangement links TRBV23-1 to TRBJ1-5; no definite D call. TRBV23-1 is flagged as an ORF with uncertain function. The CDR3 extends over 14 amino acids. V was clipped by 5 bases and J by 8 bases, with 16 bases between them. The CDR3 nucleotides are TGCGCCAGCAGTACCAGATCCAGGTGCGAGCCCCAGCATTTT. Its translation is CASSTRSRCEPQHF.

This clone was observed once. V and J are TRBV14 and TRBJ1-3; D remains unclear. The CDR3 spans 14 residues. Germline values: CDR1 SGHDN, CDR2 FVKESK. The ends were cut back, 2 bases at V and 2 bases at J, with 7 bases in the middle. CDR3 nucleotide sequence: TGTGCCAGCAGCCAAACTGGAGCTGGAAACACCATATATTTT. It codes for CASSQTGAGNTIYF.

This chain joins TRBV6-5 and TRBJ2-3; D is possibly TRBD2 (5 bases). There are 15 residues in the CDR3. V lost 7 bases to trimming and J lost 4 bases, with 18 bases between them. From germline, CDR1 is MNHEY and CDR2 SVGAGI. CDR3 region: CASMKRASRADTQYF. CDR3 coding DNA: TGTGCCAGCATGAAGAGGGCTAGTCGGGCAGATACGCAGTATTTT.

V usage is TRBV29-1 and J usage is TRBJ2-1; 10 bases line up with TRBD2. CDR3 length: 16 residues. Germline-derived CDR1 and CDR2 are SQVTM and ANQGSEA. With 4 bases clipped from V and 6 bases from J, the junction kept 12 bases outside the gene matches. The CDR3 DNA follows: TGCAGCGTTGTATGGCTAGCGGGAGTATTGTCCAATGAGCAGTTCTTC. Residues: CSVVWLAGVLSNEQFF.